The entry below describes one T cell receptor (beta chain). Its specific antigen is unknown. Base qualities are not at hand, and no much larger clone is one base apart. The sample is drawn from a study of shared clonotypes between healthy human individuals (dated by TCRdb to 2018 to 2020). Broadly, across the study: A few men and two women, aged 18 to 49 years, made up the cohort. For each donor, CD4 naive and CD4 memory were each given three plates, CD8 naive was given two plates, and CD8 memory was given one plate. To estimate repertoire size and how much clonotypes are shared between individuals, the study performed deep sequencing of blood TCR repertoires from 4 to 6 healthy adults. Libraries were prepared and TCR repertoires were sequenced by different laboratories using diverse techniques, in order to increase sequencing depth and limit assay-specific biases. Leukapheresis yielded between about 0.85 and 10 billion PBMCs per donor.

Results and caveats for the whole study, not just this receptor: Across a few donors, around 5% of naive CD4, 3% to 4% of naive CD8, 2% to 2.5% of memory CD4, and over 0.35% of memory CD8 clonotypes were shared. Pairwise subsampling indicated that sequencing depth was expected to affect the degree of clonotype sharing among donors. Only blood was sampled, and tissue TCR repertoires likely differ from those in blood. Naive subsets generally had larger estimated clonotype richness than memory subsets. Rarefaction of sorted-subset datasets indicated incomplete sequencing despite the large sequencing depth. The genetic and exposure-history diversity represented was limited by the small number of donors. Compared with non-shared clonotypes, the clonotypes found in all four sorted-subset donors had higher generation probabilities.

CDR3 length: 15 amino acids, cysteine to phenylalanine. The CDR3 DNA has 45 bases and is translated from base 1. V and J lose 2 bases and 1 base, and a span of 9 bases separates them. Looking up the germline V gene (reference sequence) yields CDR1 MNHNY and CDR2 SVGAGI. CD8 naive samples were CD45RO-negative cells positively selected for CCR7, giving a CD45RA+CCR7+ population that excluded TemRA cells. The donors were healthy, HIV-negative adults with no recently reported acute infections or vaccinations. Every donor was a Caucasian adult residing in Nashville, Tennessee, USA. Blood was collected by leukapheresis, and PBMCs were isolated by Ficoll-Histopaque density gradient centrifugation and then cryopreserved in liquid nitrogen vapor phase. Purity and quantity of every magnetically sorted T cell population were checked by analytical flow cytometry. From each sorted fraction, genomic DNA was isolated and quantified by UV absorbance on a Nanodrop 2000c.

Using the deep immunoSEQ assay, TCR CDR3 regions were amplified from genomic DNA by multiplex PCR. Extracted genomic DNA from each cell subset was distributed evenly across all wells of several immunoSEQ 96-well plates, and each plate was treated as a replicate. For sorted subsets, each replicate PCR was loaded with 200 to 250 ng genomic DNA, equivalent to about 30,000 T cell genomes. The purified libraries were quantified using a Qubit 3.0 fluorometer, sized with a Bioanalyzer 2100, and then quantified again using the KAPA Library Quantification kit. Every immunoSEQ 96-well plate was sequenced on a separate single-read 150-cycle Illumina NextSeq 550 flow cell. The published analysis was carried out like this. Because the immunoSEQ output held only junctional sequences and lacked quality scores, the filtering could not match the filtering applied to full-length reads. To assign V/J genes and CDR3, sequences were annotated using PyIR, a Python wrapper for IgBLAST v1.9, with IMGT germline references. Reads with weak V/J assignments (E-value above 1e-6), missing CDR3, stop codons, out-of-frame junctions, or ambiguous translated residues were removed. V3J clonotypes were defined as sequences sharing an identical inferred V gene, J gene, and CDR3 amino acid sequence. Percentage overlap between repertoires was computed as shared unique clonotypes divided by the size of the smaller repertoire. Richness of each repertoire was evaluated using RTK rarefaction, the Chao1 estimator, and Recon v2.1 estimates of unobserved clonotypes. For all TCRbeta clonotypes obtained by the gDNA method from four donors, generation probabilities were computed with OLGA. This immuneACCESS table, as held by TCRdb, lists in-frame sequences with V and J called but not all clones. Of the missing ones, under half trace to an unresolved V gene in checked studies; the others have no known cause. From that table come the V and J calls and clone size; the DNA was used to work out D and trimming. The sample contains about 2.1 million clones, about 92% of them found a single time. The ten largest clones capture about 1.8% of the sample.

Rearrangement joined TRBV6-6 to TRBJ1-5; the D gene remains uncertain. Sequencing was carried out using naive CD8+ T cells from PBMCs. This sample's cell subset or site label indicates: CD45RA+CCR7+. This receptor was obtained from a young man in good health. Some clones in this sample may be carry-over from other donors' samples. The CDR3 region has the sequence CASSYGVGSNQPQHF. At the DNA level, the sequence is TGTGCCAGCAGTTACGGGGTGGGCAGCAATCAGCCCCAGCATTTT.